Below are 3 T cell receptor beta chains sequenced from a single sample in a study of a mutant IDH1 vaccine in newly diagnosed glioma. These receptors' antigens are unknown. Using immunoSEQ multiplex PCR, the repertoire was profiled, and TCRdb retains in-frame clones only, with some absent. Here the sample spans 45,000 to 65,000 clones, almost 65% being singletons. The time point: week 47, end of study. A 20-mer mutant IDH1 peptide at 300 ug was injected subcutaneously with topical imiquimod. Sample: peripheral blood mononuclear cells (PBMCs), taken from a glioma patient whose treatment included an IDH1 peptide vaccine. These receptors came from a middle-aged man with glioma. Some clones in this sample may be carry-over from other donors' samples.

The J gene is TRBJ1-3, the V gene TRBV10-2; no firm D call. This CDR3 is built from 15 residues. Germline V lookup: CDR1 WSHSY, CDR2 SAAADI. Trimming removed 6 bases from V and 0 bases from J, with 12 bases in between. In DNA form, the CDR3 reads TGCGCCAGCAGCCCGGCAGTGAGCTCTGGAAACACCATATATTTT. It specifies CASSPAVSSGNTIYF.

The genes are TRBV6-1 and TRBJ2-1, with TRBD1 matching over 7 bases. The ends lost 3 bases at V and 3 bases at J; junction bases unmatched: 2. Per germline, CDR1 MNHNS and CDR2 SASEGT. This CDR3 is built from 14 residues. The CDR3 spells CASSDRTGYNEQFF. The CDR3 nucleotides read TGTGCCAGCAGTGATCGGACAGGCTACAATGAGCAGTTCTTC.

The chain links TRBV30 to TRBJ1-2, with 7 bases lining up with TRBD1. Trimming took 4 bases from V and 8 from J; bases not matched to a gene: 7. This CDR3 region has 12 residues. Germline V gene data show CDR1 as GTSNPN and CDR2 as SVGIG (reference sequence). As DNA, the CDR3 is TGTGCCTGGAAGACAGGGTCTTGGGGCTACACCTTC. Translation: CAWKTGSWGYTF.